This T cell receptor beta chain originates from a study of T cell responses to AZD1222 COVID-19 vaccine. Study-level background: Pooled together were second doses at about 4 or about 12 weeks.

The repertoire was sequenced with immunoSEQ multiplex PCR; TCRdb's copy has only in-frame clones and lacks some. The sample lists roughly 91,000 clones, roughly 87% occurring once. Points from the study as a whole: Spike-spanning, vaccine-associated CD4 TCRs were dominant at 160-218 and 743-854. Only after the peak T cell response were repertoires sampled. Baseline serology detected seropositivity in only a handful of AZD1222 recipients.

Comment on this clone: Its antigen is undetermined.

V gave up 1 base and J gave up 5 bases, with 12 bases separating them. The CDR3 length is 13 residues. From germline, CDR1 is SQVTM and CDR2 ANQGSEA. This TCR was sampled from an adult in good health. This chain uses TRBV29-1 with TRBJ2-7; TRBD1 or TRBD2 may be the D gene (5 bases each). The sequences come from peripheral blood, collected on day 0 of AZD1222 vaccination. DNA for the CDR3: TGCAGCGTTGAAGGGGACCTACTCAACGAGCAGTACTTC. It is translated as CSVEGDLLNEQYF.